A selection of T cell receptor beta chains follows, all from one sample in a study of technical replicates of blood from several donors. Libraries were prepared by immunoSEQ multiplex PCR; TCRdb keeps only in-frame clonotypes and omits some of them. This sample has about 81,000 clones, with about 81% found just once. Specimen: PBMCs. Receptors originate from a human donor in good health. Some clones in this sample may be carry-over from other donors' samples. The CDR3 runs from the conserved cysteine through the conserved F or W. D genes are given only for firm matches. Not all rows give a size; the values are once, few, many and, for expanded clones, a class.

D gene,J gene,V gene,clone size,CDR3 DNA,CDR3 protein
.,TRBJ2-3,TRBV13,.,TGTGCCAGCAGCTTGAGACAGGCGATTTCTTCTAGCACAGATACGCAGTATTTT,CASSLRQAISSSTDTQYF
.,TRBJ1-2,TRBV30,.,TGTGCCTGTCAGGACAGATACGGCTACACCTTC,CACQDRYGYTF
.,TRBJ1-3,TRBV15,.,TGTGCCACCAGCAGAGACAGGGTCTCTGGAAACACCATATATTTT,CATSRDRVSGNTIYF
TRBD1,TRBJ1-5,TRBV5-4,.,TGTGCCAGCAGCTTGACGACTGGACAGGGCAATCAGCCCCAGCATTTT,CASSLTTGQGNQPQHF
TRBD1,TRBJ1-2,TRBV5-4,.,TGTGCCAGCAGCTTGACAGGGGGAGGGGTCTATGGCTACACCTTC,CASSLTGGGVYGYTF
TRBD1,TRBJ1-1,TRBV4-1,.,TGCGCCAGCAGCTCTACCGGGACAGAGAACACTGAAGCTTTCTTT,CASSSTGTENTEAFF
TRBD1,TRBJ2-6,TRBV4-1,.,TGCGCCACTGGGACAGTACCCCTCGCCGGGGCCAACGTCCTGACTTTC,CATGTVPLAGANVLTF
.,TRBJ1-1,TRBV12-5,.,TGTGCTAGTTTCTGGGGGCGGACTGAAGCTTTCTTT,CASFWGRTEAFF
TRBD1,TRBJ2-4,TRBV9,.,TGTGCCAGCAGGACGTCAGGGGGAGATGTTGACATTCAGTACTTC,CASRTSGGDVDIQYF
.,TRBJ2-3,TRBV4-2,.,TGTGCCAGCAGCCAAGGCGGCGGACAAAACACAGATACGCAGTATTTT,CASSQGGGQNTDTQYF
TRBD2,TRBJ2-1,TRBV4-3,.,TGCGCCAGCAGCCAAGGGACTAGCGGGAGGTACAATGAGCAGTTCTTC,CASSQGTSGRYNEQFF
TRBD2,TRBJ2-1,TRBV19,.,TGTGCCAGTAGTATAGGCCTTAGCGGGGGCTCCTACAATGAGCAGTTCTTC,CASSIGLSGGSYNEQFF
TRBD2,TRBJ2-3,TRBV29-1,.,TGCAGCGAATCGGGGGGAGAGGGTACTACGCAGTATTTT,CSESGGEGTTQYF
TRBD2,TRBJ2-1,TRBV2,.,TGTGCCACCCGAGGACTAGCGGGGACCGACAATGAGCAGTTCTTC,CATRGLAGTDNEQFF
.,TRBJ2-2,TRBV19,few,TGTGCCAGTAGTCGACGTACAGGGTATCTACCCGGGGAGCTGTTTTTT,CASSRRTGYLPGELFF
TRBD1,TRBJ2-5,TRBV4-1,.,TGCGCCAGCAGCCACGGAAAAAAGGACAGGGCGAAAGAGACCCAGTACTTC,CASSHGKKDRAKETQYF
TRBD1,TRBJ2-5,TRBV2,once,TGTGCCAGCAGTTCCGGGACAGGTAAAGAGACCCAGTACTTC,CASSSGTGKETQYF
.,TRBJ1-1,TRBV5-6,.,TGTGCCAGCCAACAGCACACTGAAGCTTTCTTT,CASQQHTEAFF
.,TRBJ1-2,TRBV11-3,.,TGTGCCAGCAGCTCAGGTCGATATCTCGGCTACACCTTC,CASSSGRYLGYTF
TRBD1,TRBJ1-1,TRBV7-9,few,TGTGCCAGCAGCGCGGGACAGGGGTGGTTCTCTGAAGCTTTCTTT,CASSAGQGWFSEAFF
TRBD2,TRBJ2-3,TRBV5-1,few,TGCGCCAGCAGCTCGGGACTAGCGGGCACAGATACGCAGTATTTT,CASSSGLAGTDTQYF
TRBD2,TRBJ2-5,TRBV27,.,TGTGCCAGCAGTTTATCCGGTTGGGGTATGGGAGGGATGGAGACCCAGTACTTC,CASSLSGWGMGGMETQYF
.,TRBJ1-2,TRBV7-9,.,TGTGCCAGCAGCTTAGCTATAGGGGATATGGGCTACACCTTC,CASSLAIGDMGYTF
.,TRBJ1-5,TRBV19,.,TGTGCCAGTAGTATAGGGGGGACTTACAATCAGCCCCAGCATTTT,CASSIGGTYNQPQHF
.,TRBJ2-7,TRBV5-4,.,TGTGCCAGCAGCGGGGGGAGAGTCGATCCCTACGAGCAGTACTTC,CASSGGRVDPYEQYF
TRBD2,TRBJ2-7,TRBV4-1,few,TGCGCCAGCAGCCAAGATGCGGGGGGCTACTACGAGCAGTACTTC,CASSQDAGGYYEQYF
.,TRBJ1-2,TRBV27,.,TGTGCCAGCAGTCTACAGGGCGTCGGTATCTATGGCTACACCTTC,CASSLQGVGIYGYTF
TRBD1,TRBJ2-7,TRBV7-9,.,TGTGCCAGCAGTTATACGGACAGGGCCTACGAGCAGTACTTC,CASSYTDRAYEQYF
.,TRBJ2-3,TRBV6-8,.,TGTGCCAGCAGTTCAGTTGCGGAGGGGGGGGTAGATACGCAGTATTTT,CASSSVAEGGVDTQYF
TRBD1,TRBJ1-2,TRBV6-5,.,TGTGCCAGCAGTTACTCGAACCTCGGACAGGGGAGTGGCTACACCTTC,CASSYSNLGQGSGYTF
.,TRBJ2-7,TRBV18,.,TGTGCCAGCTCACTATCTACTACATACTACGAGCAGTACTTC,CASSLSTTYYEQYF
.,TRBJ2-1,TRBV30,.,TGTGCCTGGAGTGTAGGGCGGGATGAGCAGTTCTTC,CAWSVGRDEQFF
.,TRBJ2-1,TRBV5-4,.,TGTGCCAGCAGCCGTTCTAGCGACTCCTACAATGAGCAGTTCTTC,CASSRSSDSYNEQFF
.,TRBJ2-5,TRBV7-7,.,TGTGCCAGCAGCCCAACCGAGGGGGTGACCCAGTACTTC,CASSPTEGVTQYF
TRBD2,TRBJ2-3,TRBV11-3,.,TGTGCCAGCAGCCCCCGGACTAGCGGCACAGATACGCAGTATTTT,CASSPRTSGTDTQYF
.,TRBJ1-6,TRBV7-9,.,TGTGCCAGCAGCTCCACAGGGAATTCACCCCTCCACTTT,CASSSTGNSPLHF
TRBD2,TRBJ2-3,TRBV5-1,.,TGCGCCAGCAGCTTGTGGACTAGCCAGACAGATACGCAGTATTTT,CASSLWTSQTDTQYF
TRBD1,TRBJ2-7,TRBV4-1,.,TGCGCCAGCAGCCAGGCAGGGGGACGGACCTACGAGCAGTACTTC,CASSQAGGRTYEQYF
TRBD1,TRBJ1-1,TRBV6-6,.,TGTGCCAGCAGTTCCACAGGGGTGGGGACTGAAGCTTTCTTT,CASSSTGVGTEAFF
TRBD1,TRBJ2-1,TRBV5-1,.,TGCGCCAGCAGCTTCGCCAACATATTAGACAGGGGGCAAGACCCATTCTTCAATGAGCAGTTCTTC,CASSFANILDRGQDPFFNEQFF
TRBD1,TRBJ2-7,TRBV2,.,TGTGCCAGCAGCCCCTGGACAGGGTCCTACGAGCAGTACTTC,CASSPWTGSYEQYF
TRBD1,TRBJ2-7,TRBV14,.,TGTGCCAGCAGCCAACAGGGGGCCCTGGGAGGGCAGTACTTC,CASSQQGALGGQYF
TRBD2,TRBJ2-2,TRBV4-1,once,TGCGCCAGCAGCCAATATGAACTAGCGGGAGTGATGAACACCGGGGAGCTGTTTTTT,CASSQYELAGVMNTGELFF